This TCR beta chain is from a study of memory CD8 T cells in hepatitis C reinfection. Documented time point: pre-reinfection, 55 to 20 weeks before reinfection detection. No in vitro expansion preceded TCR sequencing of the sorted cells. At all three reinfection time points, viable CD3+ CD8+ CD45RO- cells from a couple of donors served as controls. Assay: immunoSEQ multiplex PCR; the TCRdb copy retains only in-frame clones and omits some. The table shows 50,000 or so clones, with 85% to 90% occurring only once. The CDR3 sequence is 16 residues long. Trimming left V 4 bases short and J 4 bases short, with 17 bases between. Germline CDR1 is MGHRA and CDR2 is YSYEKL.

The source is a young man with hepatitis C virus infection. Sample: naive CD8+ T cells sorted from blood. This chain joins TRBV4-1 and TRBJ2-1; a weak D match, TRBD1 (6 bases). CDR3 DNA sequence: TGCGCCAGCAGCCCCGTGGGGACAAAGACGTACAATGAGCAGTTCTTC. It translates to CASSPVGTKTYNEQFF.